This T cell receptor beta chain was profiled in a study of vaccination effects on CD4 cells after COVID-19. Broader study findings: Long after vaccination, the clones induced by infection and by vaccine shrank markedly in size. Of the vaccine-induced clones from healthy vaccinees, merely 1 of 255 recognized common cold coronaviruses as well. Relatively few convalescent patients took part in the study, which had no early post-infection timepoints.

V was cut by 6 bases and J by 5 bases, with 9 bases left in between. In germline, CDR1 is LNHDA, CDR2 SQIVND (reference sequence). The length of the CDR3 is 12 residues. Produced via immunoSEQ multiplex PCR; TCRdb's table is partial and in-frame only. Of 25,000 or so clones in the sample, around 72% are singletons; the top ten hold 5%. Sequencing followed a ViraFEST assay step that expanded antigen-specific CD4+ T cells with viral peptide pools. Researchers isolated CD4+ T cells once approximately eleven days of culture had elapsed. None of the vaccinated had previously contracted SARS-CoV-2, and their nucleocapsid antibodies tested negative. Each culture well received under 2.5 million PBMC. These cells were then cultured in IMDM with approximately 10 IU/ml IL-2 and 10 ug/ml peptides. With regard to this clone: Its antigen remains unknown.

This chain links TRBV19 with TRBJ2-3; tentatively, D is TRBD1 or TRBD2 (5 bases each). The sample in question was CD4+ T cells from PBMCs cultured with SARS-CoV-2 spike peptides, obtained before COVID-19 vaccination. The receptor was derived from a human donor who received a COVID-19 vaccine. CDR3 sequence (DNA): TGTGCCAGTAGGGGGACGGTAGATACGCAGTATTTT. Protein: CASRGTVDTQYF.